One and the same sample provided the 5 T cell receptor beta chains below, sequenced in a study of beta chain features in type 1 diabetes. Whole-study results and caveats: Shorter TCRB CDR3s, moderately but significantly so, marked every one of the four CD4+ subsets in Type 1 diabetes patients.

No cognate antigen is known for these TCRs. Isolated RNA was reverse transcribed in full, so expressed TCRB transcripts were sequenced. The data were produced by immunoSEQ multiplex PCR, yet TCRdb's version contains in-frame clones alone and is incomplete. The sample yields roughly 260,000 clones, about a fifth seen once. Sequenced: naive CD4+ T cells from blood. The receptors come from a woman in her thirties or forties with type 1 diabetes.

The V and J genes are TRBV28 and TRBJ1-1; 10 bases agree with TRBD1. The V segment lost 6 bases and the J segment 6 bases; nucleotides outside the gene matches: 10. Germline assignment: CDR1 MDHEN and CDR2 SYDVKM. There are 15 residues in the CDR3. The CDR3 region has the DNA TGTGCCAGCAGCTCCGAGGGGACAGGGGATTCTGAAGCTTTCTTT. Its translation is CASSSEGTGDSEAFF.

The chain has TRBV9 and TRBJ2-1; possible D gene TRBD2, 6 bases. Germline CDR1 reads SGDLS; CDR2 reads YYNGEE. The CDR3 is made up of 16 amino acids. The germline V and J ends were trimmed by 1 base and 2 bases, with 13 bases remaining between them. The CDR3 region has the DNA TGTGCCAGCAGCGTACAGGGCGGGACCCCCTACAATGAGCAGTTCTTC. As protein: CASSVQGGTPYNEQFF.

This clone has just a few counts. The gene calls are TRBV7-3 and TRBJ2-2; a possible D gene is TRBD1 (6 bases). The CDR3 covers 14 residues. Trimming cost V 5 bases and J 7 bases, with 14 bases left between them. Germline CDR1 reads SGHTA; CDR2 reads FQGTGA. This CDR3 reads CASSDVQGNGELFF. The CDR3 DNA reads TGTGCCAGCAGCGATGTACAGGGCAACGGGGAGCTGTTTTTT. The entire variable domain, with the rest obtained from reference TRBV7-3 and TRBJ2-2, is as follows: GAGVSQTPSNKVTEKGKYVELRCDPISGHTALYWYRQSLGQGPEFLIYFQGTGAADDSGLPNDRFFAVRPEGSVSTLKIQRTERGDSAVYLCASSDVQGNGELFFGEGSRLTVL.

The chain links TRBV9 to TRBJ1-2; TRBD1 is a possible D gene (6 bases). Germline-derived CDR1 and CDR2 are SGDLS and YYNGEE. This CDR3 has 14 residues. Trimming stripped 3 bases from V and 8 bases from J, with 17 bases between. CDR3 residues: CASSAGQLIHGYTF. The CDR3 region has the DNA TGTGCCAGCAGCGCTGGACAGTTAATTCACGGCTACACCTTC.

CDR3 protein: CASSLPWPRGQETQYF. DNA of the CDR3: TGTGCCAGCAGCTTGCCCTGGCCTAGGGGCCAAGAGACCCAGTACTTC. This chain links TRBV11-2 with TRBJ2-5; D may be TRBD1 (5 bases). CDR1 and CDR2 from the germline V gene are SGHAT and FQNNGV. The CDR3 runs to 16 residues. Deletions cut 3 bases from V and 1 base from J, with 15 bases between.